This TCR beta chain was captured in a study of CD8 T cells in Susac syndrome. RNA in amounts of roughly 0.5 to 1 ug was reverse transcribed with random hexamers. TCRdb reanalysed the immunoSEQ multiplex PCR reads using MiXCR and keeps one entry per CDR3 protein. This sample has 180,000 or so distinct CDR3 sequences, with 90% to 95% found just once. The receptor's source is a human donor in good health. Input material: CD4+ T cells from PBMCs.

The CDR3 loop is CASSPRTHSYEQYF. In DNA, the CDR3 is TGTGCCAGCAGCCCCCGGACACATTCCTACGAGCAGTACTTC. This chain connects TRBV7-9 to TRBJ2-7; TRBD1 is a possible D gene (5 bases). Trimming took 5 bases from V and 1 from J, leaving 12 bases between them. Germline assignment: CDR1 SEHNR and CDR2 FQNEAQ (reference sequence). CDR3 size: 14 residues.